This TCR beta chain was recovered during a study of response to subunit inactivated influenza vaccine. Overall study results and limits: That few new T cells are recruited by each seasonal influenza vaccination was the authors' suggestion.

TCRdb fed the RT-PCR reads into MiXCR, producing one record per CDR3 protein. The data contain roughly 500,000 distinct CDR3 sequences, 15% to 20% of them singletons. For this clonotype: Its antigen remains unidentified.

The V end was cut by 4 bases, the J end by 5 bases, with 15 bases between. The CDR3 is 15 residues long. Germline V gives CDR1 SNHLY, CDR2 FYNNEI. Sequenced material: CD4+ T cells sorted from PBMCs, taken less than 30 months after vaccination. The rearrangement uses TRBV2 and TRBJ2-1, with D possibly matching TRBD2 (5 bases). The origin of this receptor is a man aged 50 to 69 who received an inactivated influenza vaccine. The DNA of the CDR3 is TGTGCCAGCAGTGCTTGGCTAGCCATCAACAATGAGCAGTTCTTC. This translates into CASSAWLAINNEQFF.